The 31 T cell receptor beta chains in this list originate from one sample, sequenced in a study of regulatory T cells in long-lasting Graves disease. Time point of the sample: newly diagnosed GD, antithyroid drugs for less than 3 months. From PBMCs, RNA was extracted and then used to make the TCR library. Building the TCR beta libraries relied on iRepertoire HTBI primers, and CDR3 regions underwent Arm-PCR. TCRdb independently ran MiXCR on the multiplex PCR reads; one entry per CDR3 protein. Among over 500,000 distinct CDR3 sequences listed, roughly 15% were seen once. This sample also belongs to another study, concerning T cells in Graves' hyperthyroidism and ophthalmopathy.

The sequencing used peripheral blood mononuclear cells (PBMCs), collected at new diagnosis, from a patient treated with antithyroid drugs. These receptors all come from a woman aged 25 to 45 with Graves disease.

There are a few counts of this clonotype. The chain couples TRBV4-1 to TRBJ2-3, with 8 bases that match TRBD2. With V trimmed by 1 base and J by 4 bases, 7 bases remained unmatched. CDR3 length equals 16 residues. Per germline, CDR1 MGHRA and CDR2 YSYEKL. The CDR3 DNA reads TGCGCCAGCAGCCAAGGACGCGGGAGGAGCGCAGATACGCAGTATTTT. Translation: CASSQGRGRSADTQYF.

This chain links TRBV4-1 with TRBJ1-3; D gene ambiguous. V shed 3 bases and J shed 2 bases, with 11 bases lying between them. CDR1 MGHRA and CDR2 YSYEKL come from the germline V gene. The CDR3 is made up of 15 amino acids. The CDR3 nucleotides are TGCGCCAGCAGCCAGATACAGATAACTGGAAACACCATATATTTT. It yields the protein CASSQIQITGNTIYF.

The sample holds many counts of this clonotype. The J gene is TRBJ2-1, the V gene TRBV2, with D perhaps TRBD2 (6 bases). Trimming took 4 bases from V and 1 from J, leaving 8 bases between them. This CDR3 contains 14 residues. Germline V gene sequence: CDR1 SNHLY, CDR2 FYNNEI. The CDR3, as DNA: TGTGCCAGCAGTGGACTAGGGTCCTACAATGAGCAGTTCTTC. This sequence encodes CASSGLGSYNEQFF.

This clonotype was picked up many times. As DNA, the CDR3 is TGTGCCAGCAGTTTGAACGAGGGCGTATCAGCCCCCCAGCATTTT. Translation: CASSLNEGVSAPQHF. The gene calls are TRBV28 and TRBJ1-5; D is unresolved. Per germline, CDR1 MDHEN and CDR2 SYDVKM. The CDR3 consists of 15 residues. Trimming took off 3 bases at V and 10 bases at J, with 19 bases between the two ends.

The chain recombines TRBV4-2 with TRBJ2-3, with TRBD2 identical over 9 bases. The CDR3 length is 15 residues. The V segment lost 5 bases and the J segment 3 bases; nucleotides outside the gene matches: 6. Germline CDR1 is LGHNA and CDR2 is YNFKEQ. CDR3 DNA: TGTGCCAGCAGCGAGAGGAGCGGGGGGACAGATACGCAGTATTTT. It yields the protein CASSERSGGTDTQYF.

This clonotype was detected ten times or more. V gene TRBV2 combines with J gene TRBJ2-1; 9 bases agree with TRBD2. After removal of 6 bases from V and 5 bases from J, the junction contained 5 bases not matched to a gene. The CDR3 length is 14 residues. Germline V gives CDR1 SNHLY, CDR2 FYNNEI. CDR3 DNA sequence: TGTGCCAGCAGATTGGGACTAGCTAACAATGAGCAGTTCTTC. This translates into CASRLGLANNEQFF.

There are many counts of this clonotype. The chain recombines TRBV24-1 with TRBJ2-1; D gene uncertain. CDR1 is KGHDR, CDR2 SFDVKD, per germline. The CDR3 covers 14 residues. The germline V and J ends were trimmed by 0 bases and 7 bases, with 9 bases remaining between them. The CDR3 region has the DNA TGTGCCACCAGTGATTTGCGAGATGTTAATGAGCAGTTCTTC. Encoded protein: CATSDLRDVNEQFF.

This clonotype was seen ten or more times. The CDR3 region is CASRGPRNEQYF. The DNA of the CDR3 is TGTGCCAGCCGGGGACCGCGCAACGAGCAGTACTTC. The chain links TRBV28 to TRBJ2-7; tentatively, D is TRBD1 or TRBD2 (5 bases each). Germline V CDR1 and CDR2: MDHEN, SYDVKM. V was shortened by 8 bases and J by 5 bases, with 13 bases between the two germline ends. The CDR3 runs 12 residues. The whole variable domain, filled in from reference TRBV28 and TRBJ2-7, reads DVKVTQSSRYLVKRTGEKVFLECVQDMDHENMFWYRQDPGLGLRLIYFSYDVKMKEKGDIPEGYSVSREKKERFSLILESASTNQTSMYLCASRGPRNEQYFGPGTRLTVT.

On this clonotype: A much larger clone lies a single base off, so this may be a read error. This chain joins TRBV18 and TRBJ2-5; D unresolved. This CDR3 spans 16 amino acids. From germline, CDR1 is KGHSH and CDR2 LQKENI. In DNA, the CDR3 is TGTGGCAGCTCACCACCGGTTGGTAACAGCCAAGAGACCCAGTACTTC. Translation gives CGSSPPVGNSQETQYF.

This clonotype was recorded many times. The chain employs TRBV27 and TRBJ2-3; D is unresolved. This CDR3 is built from 11 residues. The germline V gene has CDR1 MNHEY and CDR2 SMNVEV (reference sequence). Between the trimmed V and J ends, which lost 10 bases and 4 bases, there was a span of 9 bases. CDR3 DNA sequence: TGTGCCACCTCTTTGTCAGATACGCAGTATTTT. It yields the protein CATSLSDTQYF.

The V gene is TRBV30, the J gene TRBJ2-2; the match to TRBD2 covers 14 bases. The V and J ends lost 6 bases and 6 bases, in that order; junction bases with no gene match: 6. From germline, CDR1 is GTSNPN and CDR2 SVGIG (reference sequence). CDR3 length: 15 residues. Here the CDR3 reads CACRLAGGPSGELFF. The CDR3, as DNA: TGTGCCTGTAGACTAGCGGGAGGGCCATCCGGGGAGCTGTTTTTT.

This clonotype was counted between two and nine times. V is TRBV20-1 and J is TRBJ2-7; 9 bases are a match to TRBD2. This CDR3 is built from 15 residues. V gave up 1 base and J gave up 7 bases; unmatched junction bases: 11. CDR1 and CDR2 from the germline V gene are DFQATT and SNEGSKA (reference sequence). For the CDR3, the DNA is TGCAGTGCTAGAGGTCTAGCGGGGCCCCTCGGGGAGCAGTACTTC. It translates to CSARGLAGPLGEQYF.

The V call is TRBV24-1, the J call TRBJ2-5, with a weak D call TRBD1 (6 bases). The CDR3 totals 15 residues. Deletions cut 7 bases from V and 1 base from J, with 15 bases between. Germline V CDR1 and CDR2: KGHDR, SFDVKD. CDR3 nucleotide sequence: TGTGCCACCAGCAACAGGGTGGGGCCCCAAGAGACCCAGTACTTC. This sequence encodes CATSNRVGPQETQYF.

This clonotype was seen at least ten times. The rearrangement uses TRBV28 and TRBJ2-1; 10 bases fit TRBD1. Germline trimming cut 5 bases from V and 7 bases from J; bases unmatched to any gene: 11. The CDR3 length is 16 residues. Germline V lookup: CDR1 MDHEN, CDR2 SYDVKM. The CDR3 protein is CASSGTTGGDWNEQFF. The CDR3 bases are TGTGCCAGCAGTGGGACGACAGGGGGCGATTGGAATGAGCAGTTCTTC.

This clonotype came up many times. This rearrangement joins TRBV28 to TRBJ2-1; TRBD2 is a possible D gene (6 bases). CDR1 MDHEN and CDR2 SYDVKM come from the germline V gene. V lost 2 bases and J lost 2, with 10 bases in between. The CDR3 sequence is 15 residues long. CDR3 nucleotides: TGTGCCAGCAGTTTAGGAGGGGCGGCCTACAATGAGCAGTTCTTC. It is translated as CASSLGGAAYNEQFF. Looking up the rest from reference TRBV28 and TRBJ2-1 gives the full variable domain: DVKVTQSSRYLVKRTGEKVFLECVQDMDHENMFWYRQDPGLGLRLIYFSYDVKMKEKGDIPEGYSVSREKKERFSLILESASTNQTSMYLCASSLGGAAYNEQFFGPGTRLTVL.

This clonotype turned up a few times. The chain joins TRBV5-4 to TRBJ2-7; tentative D call: TRBD1 (5 bases). The V gene lost 4 bases and the J gene lost 6 bases, with 14 bases spanning the gap. The length of the CDR3 is 13 residues. Germline V lookup: CDR1 SGHNT, CDR2 YYREEE (reference sequence). The CDR3 region is CASSQGLLAEQYF. The DNA of the CDR3 is TGTGCCAGCAGCCAGGGTCTTTTAGCCGAGCAGTACTTC.

This clonotype has a count of ten or more. The chain has TRBV28 and TRBJ2-5; tentative D call: TRBD1 (6 bases). The CDR3 spans 17 residues. The germline V gene has CDR1 MDHEN and CDR2 SYDVKM. The germline V and J ends were trimmed by 6 bases and 7 bases, with 27 bases remaining between them. CDR3 sequence reads: CASRARGYSGKEATQYF. The CDR3 nucleotides are TGTGCCAGCAGAGCTAGGGGGTATTCGGGGAAGGAGGCGACCCAGTACTTC.

The table lists this clonotype with many counts. The chain joins TRBV6-1 to TRBJ2-2; D possibly corresponds to TRBD2 (7 bases). V was shortened by 6 bases and J by 2 bases, with 16 bases between the two germline ends. This CDR3 region has 16 residues. The V gene's germline CDR1 is MNHNS and CDR2 SASEGT. CDR3 sequence reads: CASSIQGLLNTGELFF. The CDR3 DNA sequence: TGTGCCAGCAGCATACAGGGACTACTTAACACCGGGGAGCTGTTTTTT.

This clonotype came up many times. The rearrangement links TRBV7-3 to TRBJ2-5; D assignment may be TRBD1 or TRBD2 (5 bases each). V lost 4 bases and J 5 bases, leaving 14 bases between the germline ends. The CDR3 totals 14 residues. Germline CDR1 is SGHTA and CDR2 is FQGTGA. CDR3: CASSWGGGSETQYF. CDR3 sequence (DNA): TGTGCCAGCAGCTGGGGTGGGGGATCGGAGACCCAGTACTTC.

This chain joins TRBV18 and TRBJ2-4, with a tentative D call TRBD1 (7 bases). CDR1 is KGHSH, CDR2 LQKENI, per germline. This CDR3 comprises 18 residues. V gave up 0 bases and J gave up 0 bases, with 15 bases separating them. The CDR3 loop is CASSPPLRDSVAKNIQYF. The CDR3 DNA reads as TGTGCCAGCTCACCACCCCTGCGGGACAGCGTAGCCAAAAACATTCAGTACTTC.

This clonotype was detected many times. This chain joins TRBV12-3 or TRBV12-4 and TRBJ2-7; 16 nucleotides match TRBD2. The CDR3 is made up of 15 amino acids. J lost 5 bases, V lost 7 bases, and 5 bases had no gene match. CDR3 residues: CASKTGTSGRDEQYF. The CDR3 DNA reads TGTGCCAGCAAAACCGGGACTAGCGGGAGGGACGAGCAGTACTTC.

Details on this clonotype: This clone may be a read error of a much larger clone one base away. This chain links TRBV27 with TRBJ2-7; TRBD2 might be the D (5 bases). CDR1 MNHEY and CDR2 SMNVEV come from the germline V gene (reference sequence). CDR3 size: 13 residues. Trimming removed 4 bases at V and 8 bases at J, with 15 bases between. For the CDR3, the DNA is TGTGCCAGCAGTTCGAGCTCGGGGTACAAGCAGTACTTC. This encodes CASSSSSGYKQYF.

This clonotype was recorded many times. J is TRBJ1-6 and V is TRBV28, with 8 bases that match TRBD1. Germline V lookup: CDR1 MDHEN, CDR2 SYDVKM. This CDR3 spans 15 amino acids. J gave up 9 bases and V 9 bases, and 13 bases lay outside the gene matches. CDR3 in DNA: TGTGCCAGTATCACAGGGGGTTCGGATAGTTCACCCCTCCACTTT. Translated: CASITGGSDSSPLHF.

In this sample, this clonotype turned up a few times. The J gene is TRBJ1-2, the V gene TRBV4-2; 9 bases fit TRBD1. Germline V gives CDR1 LGHNA, CDR2 YNFKEQ. J gave up 8 bases and V 3 bases, and 22 bases lay outside the gene matches. This CDR3 has 19 amino acids. The CDR3 region has the DNA TGTGCCAGCAGCCATGACTCAACCGGGACAGGGCTAATTATGGGAGGCTACACCTTC. Protein sequence: CASSHDSTGTGLIMGGYTF.

This clonotype was counted many times. CDR3 DNA: TGTGCCAGCAGCTTCGGGGGGGGCCGCACAGATACGCAGTATTTT. It specifies CASSFGGGRTDTQYF. This chain uses TRBV7-3 with TRBJ2-3; 8 bases line up with TRBD2. This CDR3 spans 15 amino acids. Germline V gene sequence: CDR1 SGHTA, CDR2 FQGTGA. J was trimmed by 1 base and V by 3 bases; bases with no gene match: 3.

This clonotype was seen many times. V usage is TRBV20-1 and J usage is TRBJ1-3, with D tentatively TRBD1 (5 bases). The V gene lost 5 bases and the J gene lost 2 bases, with 10 bases spanning the gap. The CDR3 runs to 13 residues. The germline V gene has CDR1 DFQATT and CDR2 SNEGSKA (reference sequence). The CDR3 loop reads CSADDSAGNTIYF. CDR3 in DNA: TGCAGTGCTGATGACAGTGCTGGAAACACCATATATTTT.

This clonotype has a handful of counts. CDR3 in amino acids: CSARDSATDTQYF. The CDR3 region has the DNA TGCAGTGCTAGAGATTCGGCGACAGATACGCAGTATTTT. This rearrangement joins TRBV20-1 to TRBJ2-3, with unresolved D. V was cut by 0 bases and J by 3 bases, with 7 bases left in between. Germline assignment: CDR1 DFQATT and CDR2 SNEGSKA (reference sequence). This CDR3 comprises 13 residues.

V is TRBV7-9 and J is TRBJ1-1; TRBD1 matches at 8 bases. The length of the CDR3 is 15 residues. V trimming: 5 bases; J trimming: 6 bases; junction bases outside the gene matches: 11. CDR1 and CDR2 from the germline V gene are SEHNR and FQNEAQ (reference sequence). The CDR3 loop reads CASSGFGTGPPEAFF. As DNA, the CDR3 is TGTGCCAGCAGCGGGTTCGGGACAGGTCCCCCTGAAGCTTTCTTT.

This clonotype was observed at least ten times. This chain connects TRBV29-1 to TRBJ1-1; 10 bases align to TRBD1. The CDR3 loop spans 14 amino acids. The trim removed 6 bases at V and 0 bases at J, leaving 4 bases unmatched. Germline CDR1 and CDR2: SQVTM and ANQGSEA. CDR3 DNA: TGCAGCGTCCGACAGGGGGCTATGAACACTGAAGCTTTCTTT. It translates to CSVRQGAMNTEAFF.

The V call is TRBV28, the J call TRBJ1-2; a possible D gene is TRBD1 (5 bases). CDR1 and CDR2 (germline): MDHEN, SYDVKM. Trimming shortened V by 8 bases and J by 6 bases, and 19 bases separated the two germline ends. This CDR3 comprises 14 residues. CDR3 amino acids: CASGNEKGSNGYTF. As DNA, the CDR3 is TGTGCCAGCGGGAACGAAAAGGGGTCAAATGGCTACACCTTC.

V is TRBV19 and J is TRBJ2-3; no clear D. The CDR3 runs to 17 residues. Germline CDR1 is LNHDA and CDR2 is SQIVND (reference sequence). Trimming removed 3 bases from V and 1 base from J, with 17 bases in between. CDR3 loop: CASSIVWDPTRTDTQYF. CDR3 sequence (DNA): TGTGCCAGTAGTATCGTCTGGGATCCGACGCGCACAGATACGCAGTATTTT.